Described below is a single T cell receptor (beta chain) sequence and its context. The data originate from a study of T cell responses to AZD1222 COVID-19 vaccine. V dropped 2 bases and J dropped 3 bases, with 14 bases sitting between them. Germline values: CDR1 MDHEN, CDR2 SYDVKM. The CDR3 spans 16 residues. Here immunoSEQ multiplex PCR was the method, and the copy in TCRdb shows in-frame clones only, minus some. This sample has just over 80,000 clones, with 80% to 90% found just once. The chain uses TRBV28 and TRBJ1-5; D gene ambiguous. The sample consisted of peripheral blood, taken on day 0 of AZD1222 vaccination. The receptor was derived from an adult in good health. CDR3 nucleotide sequence: TGTGCCAGCAGTTTACGCGTGCTGGTTTACAATCAGCCCCAGCATTTT. This gives the protein CASSLRVLVYNQPQHF.